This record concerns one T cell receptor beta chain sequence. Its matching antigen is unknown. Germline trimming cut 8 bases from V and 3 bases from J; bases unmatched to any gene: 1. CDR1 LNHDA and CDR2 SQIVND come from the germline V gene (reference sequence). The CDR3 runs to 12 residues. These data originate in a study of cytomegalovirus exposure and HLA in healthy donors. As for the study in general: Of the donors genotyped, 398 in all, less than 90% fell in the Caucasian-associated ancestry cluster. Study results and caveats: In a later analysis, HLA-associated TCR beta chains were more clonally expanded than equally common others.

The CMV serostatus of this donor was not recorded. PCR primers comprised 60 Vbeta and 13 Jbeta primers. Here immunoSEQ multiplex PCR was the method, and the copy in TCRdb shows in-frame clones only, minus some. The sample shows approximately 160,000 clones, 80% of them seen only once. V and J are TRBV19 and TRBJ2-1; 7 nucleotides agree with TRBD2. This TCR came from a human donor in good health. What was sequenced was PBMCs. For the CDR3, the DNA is TGTGCCAGTGGGGAGGGCTACAATGAGCAGTTCTTC. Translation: CASGEGYNEQFF. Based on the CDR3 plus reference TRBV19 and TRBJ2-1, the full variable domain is DGGITQSPKYLFRKEGQNVTLSCEQNLNHDAMYWYRQDPGQGLRLIYYSQIVNDFQKGDIAEGYSVSREKKESFPLTVTSAQKNPTAFYLCASGEGYNEQFFGPGTRLTVL.